The rows below give T cell receptor beta chains drawn from one sample of a study of control samples from healthy donors and cancer patients. TCRdb's table, derived via immunoSEQ multiplex PCR, lists solely in-frame clones and lacks some. The profile shows around 170,000 clones, 88% of them singletons. The sequencing sample was made of blood. Receptors originate from a woman in her 30s in good health. The CDR3 runs from the conserved cysteine through the conserved F or W. D genes are given only for firm matches. The size entry is marked missing in some rows and otherwise reads once, few, many or a size class.

CASSVSGASYSVYGYTF | TGTGCCAGCAGCGTATCCGGGGCCTCCTACTCGGTTTATGGCTACACCTTC | TRBJ1-2 | - | - | TRBV9
CASSRDRGDSGNTIYF | TGTGCCAGCAGCCGGGACAGGGGGGACTCTGGAAACACCATATATTTT | TRBJ1-3 | - | TRBD1 | TRBV6-4
CATSDYPRTSGNTIYF | TGTGCCACCAGTGATTACCCCAGGACCTCTGGAAACACCATATATTTT | TRBJ1-3 | once | - | TRBV24-1
CASSPDRDTEAFF | TGTGCCAGCAGTCCAGACAGGGATACTGAAGCTTTCTTT | TRBJ1-1 | - | TRBD1 | TRBV6-4
CATSEAGAMGGYTF | TGTGCCACCAGTGAGGCAGGGGCGATGGGTGGCTACACCTTC | TRBJ1-2 | once | - | TRBV24-1
CASSHPTGPTNEKLFF | TGTGCCAGCAGCCACCCCACAGGACCAACTAATGAAAAACTGTTTTTT | TRBJ1-4 | - | - | TRBV3-1/TRBV3-2
CASSVGAGQKNIQYF | TGTGCCAGCAGCGTAGGAGCAGGGCAAAAAAACATTCAGTACTTC | TRBJ2-4 | - | - | TRBV9
CAISEWGLAGSTDTQYF | TGTGCCATCAGTGAGTGGGGACTAGCGGGATCCACAGATACGCAGTATTTT | TRBJ2-3 | - | TRBD2 | TRBV10-3
CATTGTDDYNEQFF | TGTGCCACCACCGGGACAGACGATTACAATGAGCAGTTCTTC | TRBJ2-1 | - | TRBD1 | TRBV24-1
CATSDLGEVETQYF | TGTGCCACCAGTGATTTAGGAGAGGTAGAGACCCAGTACTTC | TRBJ2-5 | few | - | TRBV24-1
CASSVGGRASTDTQYF | TGTGCCAGCAGCGTAGGTGGGCGCGCTAGCACAGATACGCAGTATTTT | TRBJ2-3 | - | - | TRBV9
CASSQPGPVDQPQHF | TGTGCCAGCAGCCAACCGGGGCCCGTTGATCAGCCCCAGCATTTT | TRBJ1-5 | - | - | TRBV16
CASVLGTSGPRPTGELFF | TGCGCCAGCGTGCTTGGGACTAGCGGACCGCGACCCACCGGGGAGCTGTTTTTT | TRBJ2-2 | - | TRBD2 | TRBV10-2
CATEGLGGTDTQYF | TGTGCCACCGAGGGGCTGGGGGGCACAGATACGCAGTATTTT | TRBJ2-3 | - | - | TRBV24-1
CASSGQGQYGLQPQHF | TGTGCCAGCAGCGGACAGGGACAATATGGACTTCAGCCCCAGCATTTT | TRBJ1-5 | few | TRBD1 | TRBV9
CASSLGPEQFF | TGTGCCAGCAGCTTGGGCCCTGAGCAGTTCTTC | TRBJ2-1 | - | - | TRBV5-6
CASSLRTPLGNTEAFF | TGTGCCAGTAGTCTACGGACACCTCTGGGGAACACTGAAGCTTTCTTT | TRBJ1-1 | - | - | TRBV19
CSASGLAGEAETQYF | TGCAGTGCTAGTGGTCTAGCGGGGGAGGCAGAGACCCAGTACTTC | TRBJ2-5 | - | TRBD2 | TRBV20-1
CASGDTRRGETQYF | TGTGCCAGCGGTGACACGAGGAGGGGAGAGACCCAGTACTTC | TRBJ2-5 | - | - | TRBV6-1
CASSIVGQGGETQYF | TGTGCCAGTAGTATAGTCGGACAGGGAGGAGAGACCCAGTACTTC | TRBJ2-5 | - | TRBD1 | TRBV19
CAISPGLGADTQYF | TGTGCCATCAGCCCGGGACTAGGGGCAGATACGCAGTATTTT | TRBJ2-3 | - | TRBD2 | TRBV10-3
CAVGFTEAFF | TGTGCCGTGGGATTCACTGAAGCTTTCTTT | TRBJ1-1 | once | - | TRBV6-5
CASSLDFYSTDTQYF | TGTGCCAGTAGCCTCGATTTTTATAGCACAGATACGCAGTATTTT | TRBJ2-3 | - | - | TRBV19
CASSSHGDTDTQYF | TGTGCCAGCAGCTCCCATGGAGACACAGATACGCAGTATTTT | TRBJ2-3 | - | - | TRBV5-4
CATSDLGEKLFF | TGTGCCACCAGTGATTTGGGGGAAAAACTGTTTTTT | TRBJ1-4 | - | - | TRBV24-1
CASSQDRTGGLNSPLHF | TGTGCCAGCAGCCAAGATCGGACAGGGGGCCTAAATTCACCCCTCCACTTT | TRBJ1-6 | few | TRBD1 | TRBV4-2
CASSGTGLTEAFF | TGCGCCAGCAGTGGGACAGGGTTAACTGAAGCTTTCTTT | TRBJ1-1 | - | TRBD1 | TRBV10-1
CASSMGLLSGTEAFF | TGTGCCAGTAGTATGGGACTCCTGAGTGGGACTGAAGCTTTCTTT | TRBJ1-1 | - | - | TRBV19
CASSSLAKKNEQFF | TGTGCCAGCAGTTCCCTAGCGAAAAAGAATGAGCAGTTCTTC | TRBJ2-1 | - | - | TRBV28
CASSVGPTDTQYF | TGTGCCAGCAGCGTAGGGCCCACAGATACGCAGTATTTT | TRBJ2-3 | - | - | TRBV9
CATSVGTGYGYTF | TGTGCCACCAGTGTCGGGACAGGGTATGGCTACACCTTC | TRBJ1-2 | - | TRBD1 | TRBV24-1
CASSVGTGPGYGYTF | TGTGCCAGTAGTGTCGGGACGGGACCGGGCTATGGCTACACCTTC | TRBJ1-2 | - | - | TRBV19
CASSLGGQGGPGELFF | TGTGCCAGCAGCTTGGGCGGACAGGGGGGACCCGGGGAGCTGTTTTTT | TRBJ2-2 | - | TRBD1 | TRBV5-4
CASGSTDTQYF | TGTGCCAGCGGCAGCACAGATACGCAGTATTTT | TRBJ2-3 | - | - | TRBV28
CASSPRAEGMDFTYGYTF | TGTGCCAGTAGTCCCCGAGCGGAGGGTATGGATTTCACCTATGGCTACACCTTC | TRBJ1-2 | - | - | TRBV19
CASRASGSIGETQYF | TGTGCCAGCAGAGCTAGCGGGAGTATTGGAGAGACCCAGTACTTC | TRBJ2-5 | - | TRBD2 | TRBV4-2
CASSHSGTAPDTQYF | TGTGCCAGCAGCCACAGCGGGACCGCCCCAGATACGCAGTATTTT | TRBJ2-3 | - | TRBD2 | TRBV4-2